This T cell receptor (beta chain) was profiled in a study of CD8+CD57+ T cells in acquired aplastic anemia. Study-level findings and limits: Patients and controls had in common twenty-nine CD8+ CDR3 sequences. Any difference that existed in CD8+ Simpson's diversity between patients and controls was not significant.

Those patients picked for sequencing had displayed CD8+CD57+ cell expansion on flow cytometry. A severe acquired aplastic anemia diagnosis applied to all patients. CDR3 and TCR beta VDJ profiling relied on genomic DNA as the template. TCRdb re-called the reads with MiXCR, one entry per CDR3 protein. Here the sample spans roughly 100,000 distinct CDR3 sequences, 65% to 70% being singletons. Regarding this clonotype: Antigen: not known.

The sequence was obtained from a human donor with aplastic anemia. The specimen was sorted CD4+, CD8+, or CD8+CD57+ T cells (not recorded which) from PBMCs.

The CDR3 region is CASSPYRVGANYGYTF. The CDR3 DNA follows: TGTGCCAGCAGTCCTTACAGGGTTGGGGCTAACTATGGCTACACCTTC. The rearrangement joins TRBV12-3 or TRBV12-4 to TRBJ1-2; D perhaps matches TRBD1 (6 bases). V was cut by 5 bases and J by 0 bases, with 16 bases left in between. The CDR3 is 16 residues long.